This passage covers 25 T cell receptor beta chains from one sample sequenced in a study of Ad26.COV2.S vaccination and SARS-CoV-2 variants (dated by TCRdb to about 2021). According to the study, the label for this sample's treatment or condition signals: some 19 received Ad26.COV2.S at low or high dose, single or two shots; roughly five received placebo; per-sample allocation not given. For vaccine and placebo recipients, the sequenced repertoires came from samples collected on day 63 after the first injection. Libraries came from the immunoSEQ multiplex PCR assay. TCRdb retrieved this table from immuneACCESS and kept in-frame rearrangements only. Not all clones are present; in checked studies, unresolved V genes account for under half, and no reason is known for the remainder. This sample holds more than 350,000 clones; approximately 92% were observed only once. In total, the top ten clones hold 9% to 15% of the sample.

The source material was peripheral blood, sampled in a trial of Ad26.COV2.S vaccine versus placebo. All receptors come from a person aged 18-65 years who received the Ad26.COV2.S COVID-19 vaccine or a placebo.

The chain joins TRBV21-1 to TRBJ2-7. TRBV21-1 is a recognized pseudogene. CDR3 length: 13 amino acids. CDR3 sequence reads: CASSTHQWGEQYF. The CDR3 DNA reads as TGTGCCAGCAGCACCCACCAGTGGGGCGAGCAGTACTTC.

The chain couples TRBV4-1 to TRBJ1-6, with TRBD1 as a possible D gene (6 bases). Trimming stripped 4 bases from V and 6 bases from J, with 7 bases between. The CDR3 covers 13 residues. From germline, CDR1 is MGHRA and CDR2 YSYEKL. CDR3 region: CASSLDSNSPLHF. CDR3 sequence (DNA): TGCGCCAGCAGCCTGGACAGTAATTCACCCCTCCACTTT.

V gene TRBV11-1 combines with J gene TRBJ2-2; TRBD1 matches 10 bases. The CDR3 is 16 residues long. V was clipped by 2 bases and J by 7 bases; unmatched bases: 7. Per the germline V gene, CDR1 is SGHAT and CDR2 is FQDESV (reference sequence). CDR3 loop: CASSLWGQGNFGELFF. In DNA, the CDR3 is TGTGCCAGCAGCTTATGGGGACAGGGGAACTTCGGGGAGCTGTTTTTT.

A note on this clone: Other DNA variants within this sample encode the same CDR3. V is TRBV20-1 and J is TRBJ2-5; D not resolved. The V end lost 0 bases, the J end lost 4 bases, and 3 bases lay between the germline ends. Germline V gene sequence: CDR1 DFQATT, CDR2 SNEGSKA (reference sequence). CDR3 length: 11 amino acids. The CDR3 protein is CSARDRETQYF. The CDR3 region has the DNA TGCAGTGCTAGAGATAGAGAGACCCAGTACTTC.

Comments on this clone: Other DNA sequences in the same sample also yield this CDR3. V is TRBV18 and J is TRBJ1-1; D not resolved. Trimming pared 2 bases from V and 0 bases from J, leaving 4 bases between. CDR1 and CDR2 (germline): KGHSH, LQKENI. CDR3 length equals 13 residues. The CDR3 bases are TGTGCCAGCTCACCAGGGTTGAACACTGAAGCTTTCTTT. Amino acids: CASSPGLNTEAFF.

V and J are TRBV5-1 and TRBJ2-7, with D possibly being TRBD1 or TRBD2 (5 bases each). V lost 1 base and J lost 6, with 26 bases in between. In germline, CDR1 is SGHRS, CDR2 YFSETQ. The CDR3 length is 18 residues. CDR3 residues: CASSLRSAWGTGVSEQYF. The CDR3 coding sequence is TGCGCCAGCAGCTTGAGGTCAGCTTGGGGGACCGGGGTCTCCGAGCAGTACTTC. Full variable domain (outside the CDR3, taken from reference TRBV5-1 and TRBJ2-7): KAGVTQTPRYLIKTRGQQVTLSCSPISGHRSVSWYQQTPGQGLQFLFEYFSETQRNKGNFPGRFSGRQFSNSRSEMNVSTLELGDSALYLCASSLRSAWGTGVSEQYFGPGTRLTVT.

This chain uses TRBV30 with TRBJ2-7, with a weak D call TRBD1 (6 bases). Per the germline V gene, CDR1 is GTSNPN and CDR2 is SVGIG (reference sequence). V was shortened by 0 bases and J by 0 bases, with 9 bases between the two germline ends. The CDR3 totals 14 residues. In DNA form, the CDR3 reads TGTGCCTGGAGTGTACGGGACAACTCCTACGAGCAGTACTTC. Protein: CAWSVRDNSYEQYF. Combining the CDR3 with reference TRBV30 and TRBJ2-7 gives the whole variable domain SQTIHQWPATLVQPVGSPLSLECTVEGTSNPNLYWYRQAAGRGLQLLFYSVGIGQISSEVPQNLSASRPQDRQFILSSKKLLLSDSGFYLCAWSVRDNSYEQYFGPGTRLTVT.

V is TRBV6-4 and J is TRBJ2-3, with 12 bases lining up with TRBD2. The CDR3 has 20 residues. Germline loops: CDR1 MRHNA, CDR2 SNTAGT. CDR3 loop: CTEAGRLAGGDPNGTDTQYF. Here the CDR3 DNA reads TGTACAGAGGCAGGTCGTCTAGCGGGAGGGGACCCCAATGGGACAGATACGCAGTATTTT.

V and J are TRBV6-2 or TRBV6-3 and TRBJ2-5; the match to TRBD2 covers 15 bases. This CDR3 spans 17 amino acids. V was pared by 2 bases and J by 4 bases, with 5 bases of the junction left unmatched. CDR1 MNHEY and CDR2 SVGEGT come from the germline V gene. CDR3 nucleotides: TGTGCCAGCAGTTACCCGGGACTAGCGGGAGGTGGAGAGACCCAGTACTTC. This encodes CASSYPGLAGGGETQYF.

The genes are TRBV27 and TRBJ1-1; D not certain. Per germline, CDR1 MNHEY and CDR2 SMNVEV (reference sequence). V lost 6 bases and J 4 bases, leaving 12 bases between the germline ends. This CDR3 has 13 residues. In DNA, the CDR3 is TGTGCCAGCAGAAGGAACCGGGGCACTGAAGCTTTCTTT. It translates to CASRRNRGTEAFF.

J is TRBJ2-3 and V is TRBV7-2; unclear D gene. This CDR3 contains 15 residues. Trimming removed 2 bases at V and 4 bases at J, with 13 bases between. In germline, CDR1 is SGHTA, CDR2 FQGNSA. The CDR3 reads CASSLTVSRSDTQYF. The CDR3 coding sequence is TGTGCCAGCAGCTTAACGGTCTCACGCTCAGATACGCAGTATTTT.

This clone was counted once. The chain joins TRBV27 to TRBJ1-1; 7 bases agree with TRBD1. The junction had 6 bases not matched to a gene; V was cut back by 5 bases and J by 0 bases. The germline V gene has CDR1 MNHEY and CDR2 SMNVEV (reference sequence). The CDR3 totals 15 residues. Here the CDR3 DNA reads TGTGCCAGCAGTCCGGCGACAGGGATGAACACTGAAGCTTTCTTT. It encodes CASSPATGMNTEAFF.

V gene TRBV19 combines with J gene TRBJ1-5; TRBD1 agrees at 7 bases. Germline V gene lookup returns CDR1 LNHDA and CDR2 SQIVND (reference sequence). The CDR3 length is 14 residues. V lost 3 bases to trimming and J lost 7 bases; unmatched junction nucleotides: 6. The CDR3 DNA sequence: TGTGCCAGTAGTATTTCAGGGGGTGGGCAGCCCCAGCATTTT. As protein: CASSISGGGQPQHF.

This chain connects TRBV27 to TRBJ1-4; tentative D call: TRBD1 (5 bases). With 7 bases removed from V and 3 bases from J, the gap between germline ends came to 18 bases. Germline assignment: CDR1 MNHEY and CDR2 SMNVEV (reference sequence). The CDR3 is 16 residues long. This chain's CDR3 is CASISSRGRPNEKLFF. CDR3 bases: TGTGCCAGCATCTCTTCCCGGGGCAGACCTAATGAAAAACTGTTTTTT.

The rearrangement links TRBV27 to TRBJ2-1; TRBD1 aligns across 8 bases. Germline CDR1 reads MNHEY; CDR2 reads SMNVEV (reference sequence). CDR3 length: 16 residues. The ends lost 2 bases at V and 2 bases at J; junction bases unmatched: 5. Written as DNA, the CDR3 is TGTGCCAGCAGTTTAGACAGGGGATTCCCCTACAATGAGCAGTTCTTC. Protein sequence: CASSLDRGFPYNEQFF.

The chain uses TRBV6-2 or TRBV6-3 and TRBJ2-7, with D perhaps given as TRBD1 or TRBD2 (5 bases each). CDR1 and CDR2 from the germline V gene are MNHEY and SVGEGT. The CDR3 consists of 15 residues. The germline V and J ends were trimmed by 5 bases and 2 bases, with 16 bases remaining between them. CDR3 sequence (DNA): TGTGCCAGCAGTAGCTACCGGGACGGGACCTACGAGCAGTACTTC. Translated, it gives CASSSYRDGTYEQYF.

The J gene is TRBJ2-1, the V gene TRBV5-1, with 11 nucleotides matching TRBD2. With 5 bases clipped from V and 5 bases from J, the junction kept 6 bases outside the gene matches. This CDR3 is built from 15 residues. The V gene's germline CDR1 is SGHRS and CDR2 YFSETQ. The CDR3 reads CASRLSGRADNEQFF. The CDR3 region has the DNA TGCGCCAGCAGACTTAGCGGGAGGGCCGACAATGAGCAGTTCTTC.

The chain employs TRBV6-6 and TRBJ2-1; 11 bases are shared with TRBD2. The V and J ends lost 6 bases and 4 bases, in that order; junction bases with no gene match: 5. The CDR3 covers 15 residues. Germline V gene sequence: CDR1 MNHNY, CDR2 SVGAGI (reference sequence). In DNA form, the CDR3 reads TGTGCCAGCAGCTCGGGACTAGCGGTTTACAATGAGCAGTTCTTC. As protein: CASSSGLAVYNEQFF.

The V gene is TRBV30, the J gene TRBJ2-7, with TRBD1 matching over 9 bases. J lost 3 bases, V lost 2 bases, and 2 bases had no gene match. Germline V gives CDR1 GTSNPN, CDR2 SVGIG (reference sequence). The CDR3 contains 13 residues. The CDR3 coding sequence is TGTGCCTGGAGTAGGGACAGGGACTACGAGCAGTACTTC. Encoded protein: CAWSRDRDYEQYF.

The rearrangement joins TRBV29-1 to TRBJ2-7; 10 nucleotides match TRBD2. This CDR3 contains 12 residues. Germline CDR1 and CDR2: SQVTM and ANQGSEA. V shed 6 bases, J shed 4 bases, and the junction held 3 bases outside the gene matches. CDR3 amino acids: CSVLAGDYEQYF. CDR3 bases: TGCAGCGTGCTAGCGGGAGATTACGAGCAGTACTTC.

The V call is TRBV7-6, the J call TRBJ2-1; possible D gene TRBD2, 5 bases. The germline CDR1 and CDR2 sequences are SGHVS and FNYEAQ. The ends were cut back, 4 bases at V and 8 bases at J, with 21 bases in the middle. This CDR3 contains 16 residues. The CDR3 region has the DNA TGTGCCAGCAGCTCCTGGAGCGGTAAGAACCTACATGAGCAGTTCTTC. Its protein is CASSSWSGKNLHEQFF.

The chain is built from TRBV2 and TRBJ1-4; 8 bases agree with TRBD1. The junction had 10 bases not matched to a gene; V was cut back by 10 bases and J by 6 bases. Germline V gene data show CDR1 as SNHLY and CDR2 as FYNNEI. The CDR3 is 14 residues long. The CDR3 DNA reads TGTGCCACCTCCTTCGACAGGGGATATGAAAAACTGTTTTTT. Protein: CATSFDRGYEKLFF. The whole variable domain, remainder taken from reference TRBV2 and TRBJ1-4, is EPEVTQTPSHQVTQMGQEVILRCVPISNHLYFYWYRQILGQKVEFLVSFYNNEISEKSEIFDDQFSVERPDGSNFTLKIRSTKLEDSAMYFCATSFDRGYEKLFFGSGTQLSVL.

The rearrangement joins TRBV12-3 or TRBV12-4 to TRBJ1-4; D remains unclear. The CDR3 runs to 13 residues. Trimming removed 3 bases from V and 5 bases from J, with 7 bases in between. CDR3 loop: CASSFDGNEKLFF. DNA for the CDR3: TGTGCCAGCAGTTTCGACGGGAATGAAAAACTGTTTTTT.

There are a few counts of this clone. The CDR3: CASSLAGTGANQPQHF. The CDR3 nucleotides read TGTGCCAGCAGCTTGGCCGGGACAGGGGCCAATCAGCCCCAGCATTTT. This rearrangement joins TRBV5-6 to TRBJ1-5; 10 bases line up with TRBD1. V dropped 0 bases and J dropped 3; count of bases not matched to a gene: 3. Germline V CDR1 and CDR2: SGHDT, YYEEEE. The CDR3 runs to 16 residues.

V usage is TRBV5-4 and J usage is TRBJ1-2; possible D gene TRBD1, 5 bases. The germline V and J ends were trimmed by 4 bases and 0 bases, with 19 bases remaining between them. The CDR3 covers 17 residues. Germline values: CDR1 SGHNT, CDR2 YYREEE (reference sequence). DNA for the CDR3: TGTGCCAGCAGCCATACTGGGACGCCCCGTTCTAACTATGGCTACACCTTC. Its translation is CASSHTGTPRSNYGYTF.